This T cell receptor beta chain appears in the sequencing data of a study of Ad26.COV2.S vaccination and SARS-CoV-2 variants (dated by TCRdb to about 2021). Study-wide context: Donors in the vaccine arm were drawn from COV1001, a multicentre, randomized, double-blind, placebo-controlled phase I-IIa trial testing Ad26.COV2.S in healthy adults. Ad26.COV2.S was administered intramuscularly at 5 x 10^10 or 1 x 10^11 viral particles, either as a single shot or as two shots given 56 days apart. Trial participants were randomized into five groups of five: low-dose or high-dose Ad26.COV2.S given once or twice, or placebo on both occasions. TCRbeta repertoire sequencing served as the tool for gauging how specific and how broad the SARS-CoV-2-reactive T cell receptors were following Ad26.COV2.S vaccination. Investigators remained blinded to trial group allocation during experiments and outcome assessment. The TCR-sequenced set comprised around 30 samples: about 19 Ad26.COV2.S vaccine recipients, 5 placebo recipients and 8 SARS-CoV-2 convalescent individuals.

In the paper's terms, the treatment or condition label means: some 19 received Ad26.COV2.S at low or high dose, single or two shots; 5 received placebo; per-sample allocation not given. For vaccine and placebo recipients, repertoires were sequenced using samples collected on day 63 after the first injection. Cohort 1b enrolled 25 or so adults aged 18-55 years at a single site in Boston, USA, between 29 July and 7 August 2020. Ad26.COV2.S consisted of a replication-incompetent adenovirus type 26 vector by which a prefusion-stabilized SARS-CoV-2 spike protein from the original Wuhan strain was expressed. Looking up the germline V gene (reference sequence) yields CDR1 LGHDT and CDR2 YNNKEL. Ends trimmed: V by 1 base, J by 8 bases; bases unmatched to a gene: 16. Counted from cysteine to phenylalanine, this CDR3 has 18 amino acids. Kept here is only the CDR3 DNA, which spans 54 bases and is read in frame from base 1.

The investigation overall reported the following: The study lacked the statistical power to compare responses across vaccine doses or regimens. Non-spike TCR breadth was comparable between vaccine and placebo recipients, consistent with the vaccine containing only spike. Higher spike-specific TCR breadth was observed in Ad26.COV2.S recipients than in placebo recipients (P = 0.0014). The authors noted that the TCR breadth and depth analyses may have underestimated total T cell responses. Substantial breadth of spike-specific CD8+ and CD4+ T cell responses was reported after vaccination.

Comment on this clone: What this receptor recognizes is not known. Base qualities are not recorded, but no much larger clone differs from it by a single base.

TCRbeta CDR3 regions were sequenced with the immunoSEQ Assay. After extraction, genomic DNA underwent amplification by bias-controlled multiplex PCR, followed by high-throughput sequencing. Turning to the authors' computational methods: To quantify the absolute abundance of each unique TCRbeta CDR3 region, sequences were collapsed and filtered. Usable DNA was measured by amplifying reference genes present in all nucleated cells, and TCRbeta template counts were normalized to that usable DNA to estimate T cell fraction. Repertoire TCRs were annotated as SARS-CoV-2-specific by exact matching of V gene, CDR3 amino acid sequence and J gene to a known reactive TCR set. The reference SARS-CoV-2 TCR set came from MIRA and was filtered for enrichment in COVID-19-positive ImmuneCODE repertoires, removing public or cross-reactive TCRs. Using the MIRA antigens, annotated TCRs were further analysed by specific ORF or by position within an ORF. Depth was the summed frequency of annotated unique rearrangements, while breadth was defined as annotated unique rearrangements over total unique productive rearrangements. Two-sided Wilcoxon rank-sum tests were applied when comparing TCR breadth between groups. TCRdb's version of the immuneACCESS table is confined to in-frame rearrangements and falls short of the full clone set. An unresolved V gene accounts for under half of the shortfall where checked; the remainder is of unknown origin. V, J and clone size are those of that table, while D and trimming were read from the DNA. The sample contains about 400,000 clones, around 92% of them found a single time. The top ten clones comprise more than 1.5% of the sample.

The rearrangement combines TRBV3-1 (or the pseudogene TRBV3-2) with TRBJ2-3, with 9 bases aligning to TRBD1. The clonotype comes from a person between 18 and 59 years old who received the Ad26.COV2.S COVID-19 vaccine or a placebo. The specimen comprised peripheral blood, sampled in a trial of Ad26.COV2.S vaccine versus placebo. For the CDR3, the sequence is CASSQGDRTGVYLGTQYF. The bases are TGTGCCAGCAGCCAAGGTGACCGGACAGGGGTCTATCTCGGTACGCAGTATTTT.